This entry lists 19 T cell receptor beta chains sequenced from one sample in a study of OX40 agonist ivuxolimab in advanced cancers. The assay was immunoSEQ multiplex PCR, and TCRdb's table has in-frame clones only and misses some. The data hold about 77,000 clones, with around 86% observed a single time. Sequencing used CD4+ or CD8+ T cells sorted from blood, obtained in a trial of the OX40 agonist ivuxolimab. Receptor source: an adult with an advanced solid tumor such as melanoma, head and neck, liver or kidney cancer.

The chain recombines TRBV9 with TRBJ1-1; the D gene is possibly TRBD1 (5 bases). This CDR3 spans 13 amino acids. The germline CDR1 and CDR2 sequences are SGDLS and YYNGEE. Trimming removed 2 bases at V and 10 bases at J, with 15 bases between. CDR3 nucleotides: TGTGCCAGCAGCGTGTCTGGGGCTAGGGCAGCTTTCTTT. It is translated as CASSVSGARAAFF.

This rearrangement joins TRBV11-3 to TRBJ2-1; TRBD2 agrees at 10 bases. The V segment lost 0 bases and the J segment 7 bases; nucleotides outside the gene matches: 6. In germline, CDR1 is SGHNT, CDR2 YENEEA. The CDR3 is made up of 16 amino acids. The CDR3 reads CASSLDQLAGVNEQFF. CDR3 nucleotides: TGTGCCAGCAGCTTAGATCAGCTAGCGGGGGTAAATGAGCAGTTCTTC.

The CDR3 nucleotides are TGTGCCAGCAGCCTCGGGGCGGGGGGAAGTACTGAAGCTTTCTTT. Its translation: CASSLGAGGSTEAFF. This chain links TRBV9 with TRBJ1-1, with D possibly TRBD1 on 5 matching bases. CDR3 length equals 15 residues. Per the germline V gene, CDR1 is SGDLS and CDR2 is YYNGEE. V gave up 4 bases and J gave up 5 bases, with 18 bases separating them.

The chain combines TRBV6-5 with TRBJ2-1, with D maybe TRBD1 (6 bases). The CDR3 is 15 residues long. V lost 7 bases, J lost 2 bases, and 15 bases lay in between. Looked up from germline, CDR1 is MNHEY and CDR2 is SVGAGI. The CDR3 sequence is CASNPGWGPYNEQFF. CDR3 DNA: TGTGCCAGCAATCCCGGGTGGGGGCCCTACAATGAGCAGTTCTTC.

Turning to this clone: Sequence at one end of the junction differs from germline and may be a read error. This chain links TRBV18 with TRBJ2-1, with TRBD2 identical over 10 bases. The CDR3 contains 18 residues. Germline V lookup: CDR1 KGHSH, CDR2 LQKENI. CDR3 coding DNA: TGTGCCAGCTCCCCACGATATCGGTTTGGTAGCGGGAGGCATGAGCAGTTCTTC. Encoded protein: CASSPRYRFGSGRHEQFF.

Remarks on this clone: This may arise from a read error, as a much more abundant clone is one base away. The chain recombines TRBV5-1 with TRBJ2-7; 9 bases line up with TRBD1. With 3 bases clipped from V and 3 bases from J, the junction kept 7 bases outside the gene matches. There are 15 residues in the CDR3. CDR1 and CDR2 (germline): SGHRS, YFSETQ. The CDR3 spells CASSSPGQGIYEQYF. Written as DNA, the CDR3 is TGCGCCAGCAGCTCACCGGGACAGGGTATCTACGAGCAGTACTTC.

This clone occurred a few times. V usage is TRBV7-2 and J usage is TRBJ2-7, with D tentatively TRBD2 (5 bases). The CDR3 is made up of 15 amino acids. V was cut by 1 base and J by 3 bases, with 13 bases left in between. Germline CDR1 is SGHTA and CDR2 is FQGNSA. The CDR3 loop is CASSLEQALGYEQYF. DNA of the CDR3: TGTGCCAGCAGCTTAGAACAAGCACTAGGCTACGAGCAGTACTTC.

This chain connects TRBV6-1 to TRBJ2-4; no firm D call. This CDR3 has 11 residues. With 4 bases removed from V and 6 bases from J, the gap between germline ends came to 4 bases. Germline V gene data show CDR1 as MNHNS and CDR2 as SASEGT. CDR3 in amino acids: CASSGVNIQYF. CDR3 nucleotides: TGTGCCAGCAGTGGGGTAAACATTCAGTACTTC.

V is TRBV6-5 and J is TRBJ1-5; 8 positions agree with TRBD1. Germline V CDR1 and CDR2: MNHEY, SVGAGI. Unmatched junction bases numbered 11, after V lost 7 bases and J lost 6 bases. There are 15 residues in the CDR3. CDR3 loop: CASITGGGRSQPQHF. CDR3 bases: TGTGCCAGCATCACAGGGGGGGGGCGAAGTCAGCCCCAGCATTTT.

This chain connects TRBV28 to TRBJ1-2; D gene ambiguous. V was cut by 2 bases and J by 5 bases, with 9 bases left in between. This CDR3 is 13 amino acids long. Germline V gives CDR1 MDHEN, CDR2 SYDVKM. CDR3: CASSLTQSYGYTF. CDR3 bases: TGTGCCAGCAGTTTAACCCAGTCATATGGCTACACCTTC.

J is TRBJ2-5 and V is TRBV4-1; 11 nucleotides match TRBD2. This CDR3 has 19 amino acids. V gave up 0 bases and J gave up 5 bases; unmatched junction bases: 14. The germline V gene has CDR1 MGHRA and CDR2 YSYEKL. Here the CDR3 reads CASSQELWSSGGARETQYF. CDR3 in DNA: TGCGCCAGCAGCCAAGAATTATGGAGTAGCGGGGGGGCACGGGAGACCCAGTACTTC.

The V and J genes are TRBV11-2 and TRBJ2-3; no reliable D call. V lost 0 bases and J lost 4, with 2 bases in between. Germline V gene sequence: CDR1 SGHAT, CDR2 FQNNGV. There are 12 residues in the CDR3. The CDR3: CASSLDADTQYF. The CDR3 region has the DNA TGTGCCAGCAGCTTAGATGCAGATACGCAGTATTTT. The variable domain in full, with the rest retrieved from reference TRBV11-2 and TRBJ2-3, is EAGVAQSPRYKIIEKRQSVAFWCNPISGHATLYWYQQILGQGPKLLIQFQNNGVVDDSQLPKDRFSAERLKGVDSTLKIQPAKLEDSAVYLCASSLDADTQYFGPGTRLTVL.

The chain uses TRBV19 and TRBJ2-1; D is ambiguous. The V and J ends lost 0 bases and 1 base respectively, with 13 bases between them. The CDR3 loop spans 17 amino acids. Germline V gene data show CDR1 as LNHDA and CDR2 as SQIVND (reference sequence). The CDR3, as DNA: TGTGCCAGTAGTATAGAAGGGCCGACGGGTTCCTACAATGAGCAGTTCTTC. It specifies CASSIEGPTGSYNEQFF. The full variable domain, its missing parts supplied by reference TRBV19 and TRBJ2-1, is DGGITQSPKYLFRKEGQNVTLSCEQNLNHDAMYWYRQDPGQGLRLIYYSQIVNDFQKGDIAEGYSVSREKKESFPLTVTSAQKNPTAFYLCASSIEGPTGSYNEQFFGPGTRLTVL.

This clone occurred once. The chain has TRBV11-2 and TRBJ2-3, with 7 bases identical to TRBD1. Germline values: CDR1 SGHAT, CDR2 FQNNGV. The CDR3 covers 15 residues. J gave up 3 bases and V 3 bases, and 6 bases lay outside the gene matches. CDR3 in amino acids: CASSFGRTGTDTQYF. In DNA, the CDR3 is TGTGCCAGCAGCTTCGGCCGGACAGGTACAGATACGCAGTATTTT.

The chain is built from TRBV20-1 and TRBJ2-1; D possibly matches TRBD1 or TRBD2 (5 bases each). The ends were cut back, 5 bases at V and 5 bases at J, with 7 bases in the middle. CDR1 and CDR2 (germline): DFQATT, SNEGSKA (reference sequence). The CDR3 covers 11 residues. The CDR3 DNA is TGCAGTGCTCTGGGGGACAATGAGCAGTTCTTC. Translation gives CSALGDNEQFF.

The chain couples TRBV18 to TRBJ1-1, with D perhaps TRBD1 (6 bases). From germline, CDR1 is KGHSH and CDR2 LQKENI. V shed 6 bases and J shed 1 base, with 9 bases lying between them. This CDR3 is built from 13 residues. In DNA form, the CDR3 reads TGTGCCAGCTCCCGGGGGGCGAACACTGAAGCTTTCTTT. Translated: CASSRGANTEAFF.

The rearrangement uses TRBV5-4 and TRBJ2-5; D is perhaps TRBD2 (6 bases). This CDR3 contains 15 residues. V was clipped by 3 bases and J by 2 bases, with 14 bases between them. Germline V CDR1 and CDR2: SGHNT, YYREEE (reference sequence). CDR3: CASSSVTGTQETQYF. In DNA, the CDR3 is TGTGCCAGCAGCTCGGTTACGGGGACTCAAGAGACCCAGTACTTC.

The chain recombines TRBV4-1 with TRBJ2-7; D perhaps matches TRBD2 (6 bases). Deletions cut 4 bases from V and 0 bases from J, with 10 bases between. The germline V gene encodes CDR1 MGHRA and CDR2 YSYEKL. The CDR3 is made up of 14 amino acids. CDR3 protein: CASSPAGSSYEQYF. CDR3 sequence (DNA): TGCGCCAGCAGCCCGGCGGGGAGCTCCTACGAGCAGTACTTC.

The CDR3 nucleotides read TGTGCCAGCACCCTAAGCCCTAGCGGCGGTGAGCAGTTCTTC. Its protein product is CASTLSPSGGEQFF. The gene calls are TRBV6-6 and TRBJ2-1, with 7 bases fitting TRBD2. Germline assignment: CDR1 MNHNY and CDR2 SVGAGI (reference sequence). The CDR3 has 14 residues. The trim removed 7 bases at V and 9 bases at J, leaving 12 bases unmatched.